These 27 T cell receptor beta chains originate from one sample sequenced in a study of cytomegalovirus exposure and HLA in healthy donors. Vbeta (60) and Jbeta (13) primers were used in the PCR. Clones were sequenced by immunoSEQ multiplex PCR, and TCRdb holds only the in-frame ones, with some missing. The sample has some 190,000 clones, more than 75% seen once. Sequencing used PBMCs. Source of these receptors: a man aged 35-49 years in good health and CMV-seronegative.

J is TRBJ2-3 and V is TRBV11-2; the D is unclear. The CDR3 length is 13 residues. The germline gives CDR1 SGHAT, CDR2 FQNNGV. Trimming removed 3 bases from V and 8 bases from J, with 12 bases in between. CDR3 nucleotide sequence: TGTGCCAGCAGCTTTCCCCCCCCGGGTACGCAGTATTTT. This codes for CASSFPPPGTQYF.

This clone was seen just once. V and J are TRBV5-1 and TRBJ1-2, with no clear D. Trimming pared 4 bases from V and 8 bases from J, leaving 15 bases between. This CDR3 is 13 amino acids long. The V gene's germline CDR1 is SGHRS and CDR2 YFSETQ. For the CDR3, the DNA is TGCGCCAGCAGCCCTGAGGGAACGGGGGGCTACACCTTC. Amino acid sequence: CASSPEGTGGYTF.

The chain links TRBV5-5 to TRBJ2-7, with TRBD1 identical over 9 bases. The CDR3 is 15 residues long. V was pared by 5 bases and J by 2 bases, with 8 bases of the junction left unmatched. The germline gives CDR1 SGHKS, CDR2 YYEKEE (reference sequence). CDR3 in amino acids: CASRSRDREAYEQYF. DNA of the CDR3: TGTGCCAGCAGGTCCCGGGACAGGGAAGCCTACGAGCAGTACTTC.

This clone was seen just once. The rearrangement uses TRBV19 and TRBJ2-5, with D possibly TRBD1 on 5 matching bases. Germline-derived CDR1 and CDR2 are LNHDA and SQIVND (reference sequence). Trimming cost V 5 bases and J 0 bases, with 16 bases left between them. The CDR3 has 16 amino acids. For the CDR3, the DNA is TGTGCCAGTAGTCCTCCAGGGTTGGGGTACCAAGAGACCCAGTACTTC. This encodes CASSPPGLGYQETQYF.

The V call is TRBV7-9, the J call TRBJ1-4; no definite D call. Germline CDR1 SEHNR, CDR2 FQNEAQ (reference sequence). CDR3 length: 15 amino acids. V was clipped by 1 base and J by 3 bases, with 9 bases between them. CDR3 sequence reads: CASSLGLTANEKLFF. The CDR3 DNA is TGTGCCAGCAGCTTAGGCCTTACAGCTAATGAAAAACTGTTTTTT.

V and J are TRBV6-1 and TRBJ2-3, with 8 nucleotides matching TRBD1. Germline-derived CDR1 and CDR2 are MNHNS and SASEGT. The CDR3 length is 16 residues. The trim removed 1 base at V and 6 bases at J, leaving 9 bases unmatched. CDR3 nucleotide sequence: TGTGCCAGCAGTGAAGGGGGCAGGGGGCGACTGGATACGCAGTATTTT. It yields the protein CASSEGGRGRLDTQYF.

The genes are TRBV19 and TRBJ1-6, with TRBD1 matching 9 bases. Germline-derived CDR1 and CDR2 are LNHDA and SQIVND (reference sequence). The CDR3 is 15 residues long. Trimming took 2 bases from V and 7 from J; bases not matched to a gene: 3. The CDR3 coding sequence is TGTGCCAGTAGTATAAGGACAGGGGCAAATTCACCCCTCCACTTT. Its protein is CASSIRTGANSPLHF. Together with reference TRBV19 and TRBJ1-6, the CDR3 gives the full variable domain: DGGITQSPKYLFRKEGQNVTLSCEQNLNHDAMYWYRQDPGQGLRLIYYSQIVNDFQKGDIAEGYSVSREKKESFPLTVTSAQKNPTAFYLCASSIRTGANSPLHFGNGTRLTVT.

The chain recombines TRBV30 with TRBJ2-1; 9 nucleotides line up with TRBD2. The V segment lost 5 bases and the J segment 12 bases; nucleotides outside the gene matches: 5. The CDR3 runs to 11 residues. CDR1 and CDR2 (germline): GTSNPN, SVGIG (reference sequence). The CDR3 sequence: CAWYLAGSQFF. The CDR3 nucleotides read TGTGCCTGGTATCTAGCGGGGTCGCAGTTCTTC. The whole variable domain, remainder taken from reference TRBV30 and TRBJ2-1, is SQTIHQWPATLVQPVGSPLSLECTVEGTSNPNLYWYRQAAGRGLQLLFYSVGIGQISSEVPQNLSASRPQDRQFILSSKKLLLSDSGFYLCAWYLAGSQFFGPGTRLTVL.

The chain joins TRBV27 to TRBJ1-2, with D possibly matching TRBD1 (6 bases). Between the trimmed V and J ends, which lost 5 bases and 2 bases, there was a span of 9 bases. Germline CDR1 and CDR2: MNHEY and SMNVEV (reference sequence). The CDR3 has 13 amino acids. The CDR3 nucleotides are TGTGCCAGCAGTGTGGGGGCAAACTATGGCTACACCTTC. Translation: CASSVGANYGYTF.

J is TRBJ2-3 and V is TRBV11-3; 12 positions match TRBD2. J lost 3 bases, V lost 3 bases, and 13 bases had no gene match. The CDR3 contains 19 residues. CDR1 SGHNT and CDR2 YENEEA come from the germline V gene. The CDR3 coding sequence is TGTGCCAGCAGCTTTACGTCTAGCGGGAGGGCCAGTACAACAGATACGCAGTATTTT. Its translation: CASSFTSSGRASTTDTQYF.

The genes are TRBV27 and TRBJ2-7, with D unresolved. V was shortened by 4 bases and J by 7 bases, with 5 bases between the two germline ends. The CDR3 consists of 10 residues. Germline values: CDR1 MNHEY, CDR2 SMNVEV (reference sequence). CDR3 sequence (DNA): TGTGCCAGCAGTTCCTGTGAGCAGTACTTC. Translating it yields CASSSCEQYF.

The rearrangement links TRBV6-1 to TRBJ2-7, with 7 bases matching TRBD1. V was clipped by 5 bases and J by 3 bases; unmatched bases: 7. This CDR3 region has 14 residues. Germline V gives CDR1 MNHNS, CDR2 SASEGT. The CDR3 sequence is CASSKLGQIYEQYF. CDR3 DNA: TGTGCCAGCAGTAAACTGGGACAGATCTACGAGCAGTACTTC.

As concerns this clone: Other DNA sequences in the same sample also yield this CDR3. The chain uses TRBV9 and TRBJ2-5; TRBD2 matches 8 bases. The V gene's germline CDR1 is SGDLS and CDR2 YYNGEE. Trimming removed 0 bases from V and 1 base from J; junction bases left unmatched: 2. The CDR3 sequence is 15 residues long. CDR3 loop: CASSVGSGGQETQYF. CDR3 sequence (DNA): TGTGCCAGCAGCGTAGGGAGCGGGGGCCAAGAGACCCAGTACTTC.

The chain recombines TRBV9 with TRBJ1-5; D might be TRBD1 (6 bases). The CDR3 is 15 residues long. The ends were cut back, 0 bases at V and 2 bases at J, with 9 bases in the middle. The germline gives CDR1 SGDLS, CDR2 YYNGEE. Here the CDR3 reads CASSVGKGGNQPQHF. The DNA of the CDR3 is TGTGCCAGCAGCGTAGGGAAGGGGGGCAATCAGCCCCAGCATTTT.

V is TRBV12-5 and J is TRBJ2-3; 8 bases map to TRBD2. J lost 3 bases, V lost 7 bases, and 21 bases had no gene match. Germline values: CDR1 LGHNT, CDR2 FRNRAP. The CDR3 runs 19 residues. The CDR3 DNA reads TGTGCTAGTGCCCTCGCTAGGGCCTCCAGCGGGGGCCGTACAGATACGCAGTATTTT. Its translation is CASALARASSGGRTDTQYF.

V gene TRBV7-9 combines with J gene TRBJ1-1; D perhaps matches TRBD1 (5 bases). The CDR3 runs to 17 residues. Germline V gene data show CDR1 as SEHNR and CDR2 as FQNEAQ (reference sequence). The germline V and J ends were trimmed by 4 bases and 0 bases, with 18 bases remaining between them. CDR3 nucleotides: TGTGCCAGCAGCTCGCCCGAATACAGGAGATTGAACACTGAAGCTTTCTTT. Translation: CASSSPEYRRLNTEAFF.

The J gene is TRBJ2-3, the V gene TRBV30, with 11 bases fitting TRBD1. Germline V gives CDR1 GTSNPN, CDR2 SVGIG (reference sequence). V dropped 0 bases and J dropped 2; count of bases not matched to a gene: 22. The CDR3 runs to 22 residues. This CDR3 is CAWSVWVPAGTGGKSSTDTQYF. The DNA for the CDR3 is TGTGCCTGGAGTGTATGGGTTCCTGCCGGGACAGGGGGAAAGTCTTCCACAGATACGCAGTATTTT.

This chain uses TRBV5-1 with TRBJ2-2, with 8 nucleotides matching TRBD2. This CDR3 contains 16 residues. Germline CDR1 and CDR2: SGHRS and YFSETQ. Unmatched junction bases numbered 11, after V lost 3 bases and J lost 7 bases. The CDR3 is CASSSTGREGLGELFF. The CDR3 DNA is TGCGCCAGCAGCTCAACGGGTCGGGAGGGCCTCGGGGAGCTGTTTTTT. Drawing the rest from reference TRBV5-1 and TRBJ2-2, the complete variable domain is KAGVTQTPRYLIKTRGQQVTLSCSPISGHRSVSWYQQTPGQGLQFLFEYFSETQRNKGNFPGRFSGRQFSNSRSEMNVSTLELGDSALYLCASSSTGREGLGELFFGEGSRLTVL.

The count of this clone is one. The chain couples TRBV27 to TRBJ2-3, with unresolved D. CDR1 is MNHEY and CDR2 is SMNVEV in the germline V gene (reference sequence). The V and J ends lost 2 bases and 1 base respectively, with 7 bases between them. The CDR3 contains 14 residues. The CDR3 loop reads CASSLVAGTDTQYF. The CDR3 nucleotides are TGTGCCAGCAGTTTAGTGGCGGGCACAGATACGCAGTATTTT.

V is TRBV6-5 and J is TRBJ1-1; D ambiguous. Germline V gene lookup returns CDR1 MNHEY and CDR2 SVGAGI. Trimming took 3 bases from V and 8 from J, leaving 22 bases between them. CDR3 length equals 16 residues. CDR3 loop: CASSYISPPAGLEAFF. The CDR3 DNA reads as TGTGCCAGCAGTTATATTTCCCCCCCCGCGGGCCTCGAAGCTTTCTTT.

This clone was detected once. The chain has TRBV30 and TRBJ1-6, with 7 bases fitting TRBD1. This CDR3 is built from 14 residues. Germline CDR1 reads GTSNPN; CDR2 reads SVGIG (reference sequence). With 5 bases clipped from V and 5 bases from J, the junction kept 6 bases outside the gene matches. For the CDR3, the DNA is TGTGCCTGGGGACCGGGACAGCATAATTCACCCCTCCACTTT. Translation: CAWGPGQHNSPLHF.

The chain combines TRBV5-1 with TRBJ2-2; 7 nucleotides match TRBD1. This CDR3 region has 15 residues. The V segment lost 4 bases and the J segment 0 bases; nucleotides outside the gene matches: 3. Germline V gene lookup returns CDR1 SGHRS and CDR2 YFSETQ. The DNA for the CDR3 is TGCGCCAGCAGCGGGGGACAGACGAACACCGGGGAGCTGTTTTTT. This sequence encodes CASSGGQTNTGELFF.

The J gene is TRBJ2-7, the V gene TRBV5-1; tentatively, D is TRBD1 (6 bases). CDR1 is SGHRS and CDR2 is YFSETQ in the germline V gene. CDR3 length: 14 residues. V was shortened by 3 bases and J by 5 bases, with 15 bases between the two germline ends. The CDR3 DNA sequence: TGCGCCAGCAGCTCCTCCGGGACACACAACGAGCAGTACTTC. Translated: CASSSSGTHNEQYF.

The chain uses TRBV6-4 and TRBJ2-1; D unresolved. The CDR3 runs 14 residues. CDR1 and CDR2 from the germline V gene are MRHNA and SNTAGT. V lost 0 bases and J 9 bases, leaving 12 bases between the germline ends. The CDR3 DNA is TGTGCCAGCAGTGACTCCGCCGAGGTCGGTGAGCAGTTCTTC. Protein product: CASSDSAEVGEQFF.

The gene calls are TRBV27 and TRBJ2-1; TRBD1 aligns across 7 bases. The CDR3 loop spans 13 amino acids. Germline CDR1 and CDR2: MNHEY and SMNVEV (reference sequence). Germline trimming cut 7 bases from V and 6 bases from J; bases unmatched to any gene: 6. CDR3 nucleotide sequence: TGTGCCAGCACTATACAGGGGTCCAATGAGCAGTTCTTC. Encoded protein: CASTIQGSNEQFF.

This clone was seen only once. This chain links TRBV30 with TRBJ2-1; 12 nucleotides match TRBD2. Unmatched junction bases numbered 6, after V lost 0 bases and J lost 0 bases. This CDR3 is built from 18 residues. CDR1 GTSNPN and CDR2 SVGIG come from the germline V gene (reference sequence). The CDR3 nucleotides read TGTGCCTGGAGTGTGCCCCCGGGACTAGCGGGCTCCTACAATGAGCAGTTCTTC. Translation: CAWSVPPGLAGSYNEQFF.

The V gene is TRBV7-9, the J gene TRBJ1-1, with TRBD1 matching over 9 bases. This CDR3 spans 15 amino acids. The germline V gene encodes CDR1 SEHNR and CDR2 FQNEAQ (reference sequence). Trimming took 5 bases from V and 3 from J; bases not matched to a gene: 7. The CDR3 here is CASSVTQGAYTEAFF. In DNA, the CDR3 is TGTGCCAGCAGCGTAACACAGGGGGCCTACACTGAAGCTTTCTTT.